The next 29 T cell receptor beta chains were all read from a single sample in a study of blood T cell repertoires in COVID-19. TCRdb's table, derived via immunoSEQ multiplex PCR, lists solely in-frame clones and lacks some. The table lists about 80,000 clones, nearly 90% of them singletons. Specimen: peripheral blood. These receptors were taken from a man between 70 and 80 years old with acute or convalescent COVID-19.

V and J are TRBV27 and TRBJ1-1; 7 bases fit TRBD1. Looked up from germline, CDR1 is MNHEY and CDR2 is SMNVEV (reference sequence). After removal of 5 bases from V and 6 bases from J, the junction contained 3 bases not matched to a gene. The CDR3 extends over 12 amino acids. The CDR3 coding sequence is TGTGCCAGCAGTAACAGGGGAGCTGAAGCTTTCTTT. Translation: CASSNRGAEAFF.

A single count supports this clone. The V call is TRBV2, the J call TRBJ2-1, with 12 bases identical to TRBD2. The V gene end was trimmed by 6 bases and the J gene end by 6 bases; junction bases not matched to a gene: 6. This CDR3 spans 15 amino acids. CDR1 is SNHLY, CDR2 FYNNEI, per germline. Here the CDR3 DNA reads TGTGCCAGCAGGCTAGCGGGAGGGCCTGGCAATGAGCAGTTCTTC. As protein: CASRLAGGPGNEQFF.

The sample holds a few counts of this clone. The rearrangement joins TRBV7-9 to TRBJ2-5; perhaps TRBD2 as D (8 bases). The CDR3 has 16 amino acids. Germline V gene data show CDR1 as SEHNR and CDR2 as FQNEAQ (reference sequence). V was cut by 3 bases and J by 7 bases, with 21 bases left in between. As DNA, the CDR3 is TGTGCCAGCAGCTTCTCGCAGACAGGGCTAGCGGGGACCCAGTACTTC. It is translated as CASSFSQTGLAGTQYF.

V gene TRBV3-1 (or the pseudogene TRBV3-2) combines with J gene TRBJ2-5; D perhaps matches TRBD1 (5 bases). The CDR3 length is 13 residues. V lost 3 bases, J lost 5 bases, and 10 bases lay in between. Germline CDR1 is LGHDT and CDR2 is YNNKEL (reference sequence). CDR3: CASSHRGSETQYF. The CDR3 DNA reads as TGTGCCAGCAGCCATAGGGGTTCGGAGACCCAGTACTTC.

This clone was found once. This sequence joins TRBV14 and TRBJ2-7; 8 bases agree with TRBD1. The CDR3 is made up of 13 amino acids. The germline CDR1 and CDR2 sequences are SGHDN and FVKESK. V lost 4 bases, J lost 3 bases, and 2 bases stayed unmatched. The CDR3 loop is CASSRDRGYEQYF. The CDR3 nucleotides read TGTGCCAGCAGCCGAGACAGGGGCTACGAGCAGTACTTC.

The CDR3, as DNA: TGTGCCAGCAAGGGATGTCCACAGGGTGAAGCTTTCTTT. Amino acid sequence: CASKGCPQGEAFF. The chain joins TRBV21-1 to TRBJ1-1; TRBD1, the D gene given by the table, was not confirmed from the DNA. TRBV21-1 is an annotated pseudogene. This CDR3 has 13 residues.

V usage is TRBV4-3 and J usage is TRBJ1-3; TRBD1 matches at 7 bases. CDR1 is LGHNA, CDR2 YSLEER, per germline. CDR3 length: 16 amino acids. V lost 0 bases and J lost 4; bases outside the gene matches: 6. The CDR3 region is CASSQDRTGYGNTIYF. DNA for the CDR3: TGCGCCAGCAGCCAAGATCGGACAGGCTACGGAAACACCATATATTTT.

This sequence joins TRBV4-1 and TRBJ1-1; TRBD1 agrees at 7 bases. The CDR3 extends over 17 amino acids. Germline V gene sequence: CDR1 MGHRA, CDR2 YSYEKL. The V gene end was trimmed by 3 bases and the J gene end by 4 bases; junction bases not matched to a gene: 14. CDR3 residues: CASSHALYVSGGTEAFF. In nucleotides, the CDR3 is TGCGCCAGCAGCCACGCACTGTACGTATCAGGGGGCACTGAAGCTTTCTTT.

The gene calls are TRBV19 and TRBJ2-7; a possible D gene is TRBD2 (5 bases). Per the germline V gene, CDR1 is LNHDA and CDR2 is SQIVND (reference sequence). The ends were cut back, 5 bases at V and 2 bases at J, with 10 bases in the middle. CDR3 length: 13 amino acids. The CDR3 DNA reads TGTGCCAGTAGTCGGAGGTCAACCTACGAGCAGTACTTC. It encodes CASSRRSTYEQYF.

The chain couples TRBV5-5 to TRBJ2-1, with a weak D call TRBD1 (6 bases). The CDR3 loop spans 12 amino acids. Germline V CDR1 and CDR2: SGHKS, YYEKEE (reference sequence). With 7 bases removed from V and 5 bases from J, the gap between germline ends came to 10 bases. Here the CDR3 reads CASGGPDNEQFF. CDR3 coding DNA: TGTGCCAGCGGGGGCCCCGACAATGAGCAGTTCTTC.

The chain has TRBV6-5 and TRBJ2-7; TRBD1 matches at 9 bases. The CDR3 has 13 amino acids. J was trimmed by 6 bases and V by 6 bases; bases with no gene match: 6. The germline CDR1 and CDR2 sequences are MNHEY and SVGAGI. Here the CDR3 DNA reads TGTGCCAGCAGCTTACCGGACAGGGGCGAGCAGTACTTC. Its translation: CASSLPDRGEQYF.

The rearrangement links TRBV5-4 to TRBJ2-7; 8 nucleotides align to TRBD2. V was clipped by 4 bases and J by 5 bases; unmatched bases: 8. The CDR3 length is 14 residues. Germline values: CDR1 SGHNT, CDR2 YYREEE (reference sequence). For the CDR3, the DNA is TGTGCCAGCAGCCCGGGACTAGGATTGGACGAGCAGTACTTC. Protein sequence: CASSPGLGLDEQYF.

This chain's CDR3 is CASSIGELLDQPQHF. The CDR3 region has the DNA TGTGCCAGTAGTATAGGGGAGCTACTAGATCAGCCCCAGCATTTT. The chain carries TRBV19 and TRBJ1-5; D ambiguous. The CDR3 totals 15 residues. V was cut by 1 base and J by 5 bases, with 12 bases left in between. Germline V CDR1 and CDR2: LNHDA, SQIVND (reference sequence). Full variable domain (remainder filled in from reference TRBV19 and TRBJ1-5): DGGITQSPKYLFRKEGQNVTLSCEQNLNHDAMYWYRQDPGQGLRLIYYSQIVNDFQKGDIAEGYSVSREKKESFPLTVTSAQKNPTAFYLCASSIGELLDQPQHFGDGTRLSIL.

This rearrangement joins TRBV7-2 to TRBJ2-1; perhaps TRBD1 as D (5 bases). Looked up from germline, CDR1 is SGHTA and CDR2 is FQGNSA. This CDR3 spans 14 amino acids. The germline V and J ends were trimmed by 5 bases and 6 bases, with 14 bases remaining between them. The CDR3 loop reads CASSPRVDFNEQFF. CDR3 sequence (DNA): TGTGCCAGCAGCCCCAGGGTAGATTTCAATGAGCAGTTCTTC.

The chain links TRBV12-3 or TRBV12-4 to TRBJ1-2; tentative D call: TRBD1 (5 bases). Trimming removed 3 bases at V and 4 bases at J, with 6 bases between. This CDR3 has 12 residues. This CDR3 reads CASSLTVYGYTF. The CDR3, as DNA: TGTGCCAGCAGTTTGACAGTCTATGGCTACACCTTC.

This chain links TRBV27 with TRBJ2-7; the D gene is possibly TRBD2 (6 bases). The CDR3 is 16 amino acids. Looked up from germline, CDR1 is MNHEY and CDR2 is SMNVEV (reference sequence). Between the trimmed V and J ends, which lost 5 bases and 0 bases, there was a span of 17 bases. CDR3 in amino acids: CASSPTTGGRSYEQYF. CDR3 DNA: TGTGCCAGCAGTCCCACCACCGGGGGACGCTCCTACGAGCAGTACTTC.

V and J are TRBV21-1 and TRBJ2-7; whether TRBD1, the table's D call, matches the DNA was not checked. TRBV21-1 counts as a pseudogene. The length of the CDR3 is 14 residues. The CDR3 DNA follows: TGTGCCAGCACCAAAGACAGGTCCTCCTACGAGCAGTACTTC. Encoded protein: CASTKDRSSYEQYF.

This chain connects TRBV6-5 to TRBJ1-1; TRBD1 matches 8 bases. The CDR3 totals 13 residues. J gave up 3 bases and V 6 bases, and 3 bases lay outside the gene matches. CDR1 is MNHEY and CDR2 is SVGAGI in the germline V gene. The CDR3 spells CASSRGQDTEAFF. Here the CDR3 DNA reads TGTGCCAGCAGCAGGGGGCAGGACACTGAAGCTTTCTTT.

The chain joins TRBV19 to TRBJ1-1; D remains ambiguous. CDR1 is LNHDA and CDR2 is SQIVND in the germline V gene (reference sequence). The CDR3 runs to 15 residues. Trimming pared 1 base from V and 1 base from J, leaving 10 bases between. CDR3 loop: CASSIVATPNTEAFF. CDR3 sequence (DNA): TGTGCCAGTAGTATAGTGGCGACACCGAACACTGAAGCTTTCTTT.

In DNA, the CDR3 is TGTGCCAGCAGTTTAATGGACAGGGGAAGCTCCTACAATGAGCAGTTCTTC. Protein: CASSLMDRGSSYNEQFF. This sequence joins TRBV2 and TRBJ2-1, with 9 positions matching TRBD1. The V gene end was trimmed by 5 bases and the J gene end by 0 bases; junction bases not matched to a gene: 8. CDR3 length: 17 residues. The germline V gene has CDR1 SNHLY and CDR2 FYNNEI.

The chain uses TRBV2 and TRBJ1-4, with TRBD1 matching 11 bases. This CDR3 comprises 15 residues. The V and J ends lost 6 bases and 8 bases, in that order; junction bases with no gene match: 8. CDR1 is SNHLY, CDR2 FYNNEI, per germline. In DNA, the CDR3 is TGTGCCAGCAGAGGGACAGGGGGTGGAAGGGAAAAACTGTTTTTT. Protein: CASRGTGGGREKLFF.

The genes are TRBV6-2 or TRBV6-3 and TRBJ2-4, with 11 bases matching TRBD2. The junction had 7 bases not matched to a gene; V was cut back by 0 bases and J by 15 bases. The CDR3 extends over 14 amino acids. The germline V gene has CDR1 MNHEY and CDR2 SVGEGT. CDR3 sequence reads: CASSYSTSGASLYF. CDR3 sequence (DNA): TGTGCCAGCAGTTACTCGACTAGCGGGGCATCATTGTACTTC.

V and J are TRBV6-5 and TRBJ1-1; D may be TRBD1 (5 bases). The CDR3 runs to 13 residues. Germline CDR1 reads MNHEY; CDR2 reads SVGAGI. V was clipped by 2 bases and J by 3 bases, with 7 bases between them. CDR3 in DNA: TGTGCCAGCAGTTACGCGGGGGACACTGAAGCTTTCTTT. Translating it yields CASSYAGDTEAFF.

This sequence joins TRBV10-3 and TRBJ1-1; the D is unclear. Trimming took 2 bases from V and 4 from J, leaving 11 bases between them. This CDR3 contains 14 residues. In germline, CDR1 is ENHRY, CDR2 SYGVKD. The CDR3 coding sequence is TGTGCCATCAGTGAGCTAGGATCGGGCACTGAAGCTTTCTTT. Protein sequence: CAISELGSGTEAFF.

J is TRBJ2-2 and V is TRBV9; 12 positions match TRBD2. The J segment lost 4 bases and the V segment lost 0 bases, leaving 7 bases of the junction unmatched. Germline V gene sequence: CDR1 SGDLS, CDR2 YYNGEE. This CDR3 is built from 18 residues. The CDR3 loop reads CASSVEPSGGDGTGELFF. The CDR3, as DNA: TGTGCCAGCAGCGTAGAACCTAGCGGGGGGGACGGCACCGGGGAGCTGTTTTTT.

The V call is TRBV6-2 or TRBV6-3, the J call TRBJ2-7; D may be TRBD2 (5 bases). The germline CDR1 and CDR2 sequences are MNHEY and SVGEGT. Trimming stripped 6 bases from V and 2 bases from J, with 11 bases between. This CDR3 spans 13 amino acids. This CDR3 is CASSRTGTYEQYF. CDR3 nucleotides: TGTGCCAGCAGCCGGACTGGTACCTACGAGCAGTACTTC.

This clone is a singleton in its sample. The chain uses TRBV19 and TRBJ2-1, with D perhaps matching TRBD1 (6 bases). This CDR3 has 16 amino acids. Trimming stripped 4 bases from V and 3 bases from J, with 16 bases between. Germline V gene sequence: CDR1 LNHDA, CDR2 SQIVND (reference sequence). The CDR3 DNA reads TGTGCCAGTAGTAGCCGGGACACTTTACTCTACAATGAGCAGTTCTTC. Translated, it gives CASSSRDTLLYNEQFF.

This clone was detected once. The rearrangement uses TRBV10-2 and TRBJ1-3; no definite D call. This CDR3 is 15 amino acids long. Germline CDR1 is WSHSY and CDR2 is SAAADI. Trimming took 0 bases from V and 0 from J, leaving 6 bases between them. Here the CDR3 DNA reads TGCGCCAGCAGTGAGTCGAGAGTCTCTGGAAACACCATATATTTT. It is translated as CASSESRVSGNTIYF.

V gene TRBV29-1 combines with J gene TRBJ2-7, with 10 bases aligning to TRBD2. In germline, CDR1 is SQVTM, CDR2 ANQGSEA. This CDR3 region has 14 residues. V dropped 4 bases and J dropped 3; count of bases not matched to a gene: 6. The CDR3 reads CSVGASGSFYEQYF. The CDR3 DNA reads TGCAGCGTTGGGGCTAGCGGGAGTTTCTACGAGCAGTACTTC.